The 12 T cell receptor beta chains in this list originate from one sample, sequenced in a study of blood T cells in healthy people across ages. Next came a second PCR, run for 7 to 11 cycles, which used a sample-barcoded 5' primer along with a J-beta primer mix. TCRdb re-called the 5' RACE reads through MiXCR, storing one row per CDR3 protein. This sample has about 830,000 distinct CDR3 sequences, with 62% found just once. The sequenced sample consisted of blood. Receptors originate from a young man in good health.

This clonotype was observed a handful of times. The V and J genes are TRBV15 and TRBJ2-1; 11 bases fit TRBD1. Germline-derived CDR1 and CDR2 are LNHNV and YYDKDF (reference sequence). The CDR3 contains 14 residues. The V gene end was trimmed by 5 bases and the J gene end by 5 bases; junction bases not matched to a gene: 2. Written as DNA, the CDR3 is TGTGCCACCAGCCGGGACAGGGGGAACAATGAGCAGTTCTTC. Translating it yields CATSRDRGNNEQFF.

The chain joins TRBV6-5 to TRBJ1-2, with D uncertain. The CDR3 covers 15 residues. Trimming took off 10 bases at V and 4 bases at J, with 22 bases between the two ends. The germline CDR1 and CDR2 sequences are MNHEY and SVGAGI. The CDR3 DNA reads as TGTGCCACACATCGAGGCCGGGATTGGGGCTATGGCTACACCTTC. It is translated as CATHRGRDWGYGYTF.

The chain joins TRBV3-1 to TRBJ1-1; D is uncertain. CDR1 and CDR2 from the germline V gene are LGHDT and YNNKEL (reference sequence). The V gene lost 2 bases and the J gene lost 1 base, with 11 bases spanning the gap. The CDR3 covers 15 residues. CDR3 sequence reads: CASSQSPSGNTEAFF. CDR3 DNA: TGTGCCAGCAGCCAATCCCCCTCCGGGAACACTGAAGCTTTCTTT.

The chain is built from TRBV9 and TRBJ2-5; perhaps TRBD2 as D (5 bases). Trimming stripped 0 bases from V and 3 bases from J, with 9 bases between. CDR1 and CDR2 (germline): SGDLS, YYNGEE. This CDR3 region has 14 residues. In DNA, the CDR3 is TGTGCCAGCAGCGTAGCGGGGTGGGAAGAGACCCAGTACTTC. Translating it yields CASSVAGWEETQYF.

The chain employs TRBV6-5 and TRBJ2-7, with D tentatively TRBD1 (5 bases). Deletions cut 6 bases from V and 1 base from J, with 16 bases between. CDR1 and CDR2 (germline): MNHEY, SVGAGI. The CDR3 runs 15 residues. The CDR3 nucleotides read TGTGCCAGCAGGTACGGACAAGGAGCGTCCTACGAGCAGTACTTC. Residues: CASRYGQGASYEQYF.

The V call is TRBV28, the J call TRBJ1-2, with TRBD1 identical over 7 bases. V lost 6 bases, J lost 4 bases, and 2 bases stayed unmatched. The CDR3 length is 12 residues. Germline loops: CDR1 MDHEN, CDR2 SYDVKM. Here the CDR3 DNA reads TGTGCCAGCAGCGGGACAGTCTATGGCTACACCTTC. Translation: CASSGTVYGYTF.

In its sample, this clonotype was seen many times. The CDR3 reads CSASAPGQRGTDTQYF. The CDR3 coding sequence is TGCAGTGCTAGTGCCCCGGGACAGCGAGGGACAGATACGCAGTATTTT. The chain links TRBV20-1 to TRBJ2-3; the match to TRBD1 covers 7 bases. CDR3 length: 16 residues. V shed 3 bases and J 3 bases; nucleotides not matched to a gene: 12. In germline, CDR1 is DFQATT, CDR2 SNEGSKA (reference sequence).

This rearrangement joins TRBV14 to TRBJ1-1; D perhaps matches TRBD1 (5 bases). There are 16 residues in the CDR3. Germline loops: CDR1 SGHDN, CDR2 FVKESK. V lost 4 bases and J 1 base, leaving 16 bases between the germline ends. DNA for the CDR3: TGTGCCAGCAGCCCGTATCCCAGGGTGCCGAACACTGAAGCTTTCTTT. The encoded protein is CASSPYPRVPNTEAFF.

This clonotype has just a few counts. The chain has TRBV5-1 and TRBJ2-1; D is uncertain. Germline-derived CDR1 and CDR2 are SGHRS and YFSETQ. With 0 bases removed from V and 0 bases from J, the gap between germline ends came to 7 bases. The CDR3 has 15 amino acids. CDR3 bases: TGCGCCAGCAGCTTGGAAGGTAACTCCTACAATGAGCAGTTCTTC. It is translated as CASSLEGNSYNEQFF. Filled out from reference TRBV5-1 and TRBJ2-1, the complete variable domain reads KAGVTQTPRYLIKTRGQQVTLSCSPISGHRSVSWYQQTPGQGLQFLFEYFSETQRNKGNFPGRFSGRQFSNSRSEMNVSTLELGDSALYLCASSLEGNSYNEQFFGPGTRLTVL.

CDR3 sequence reads: CAISVRDSYEQYF. Written as DNA, the CDR3 is TGTGCCATCAGTGTACGGGACTCCTACGAGCAGTACTTC. This rearrangement joins TRBV10-3 to TRBJ2-4, with D possibly matching TRBD2 (5 bases). The J call may be mistaken, given a closer DNA end match to TRBJ2-7. The CDR3 loop spans 13 amino acids. Germline CDR1 reads ENHRY; CDR2 reads SYGVKD.

J is TRBJ2-1 and V is TRBV20-1, with D unclear. Germline assignment: CDR1 DFQATT and CDR2 SNEGSKA (reference sequence). V was cut by 7 bases and J by 4 bases, with 17 bases left in between. CDR3 size: 14 residues. The CDR3 here is CSVKSRQVYNEQFF. The CDR3 nucleotides are TGCAGTGTCAAGAGCCGGCAGGTATACAATGAGCAGTTCTTC.

Of note for this clonotype: One end of the junction varies from germline; a read error may be responsible. This sequence joins TRBV14 and TRBJ2-5; 9 bases are a match to TRBD1. Germline-derived CDR1 and CDR2 are SGHDN and FVKESK. CDR3 length equals 18 residues. This CDR3 is CASSRGQGMRGSQGTQYF. The CDR3 DNA is TGTGCCAGCAGCCGAGGACAGGGGATGAGGGGGTCACAAGGGACCCAGTACTTC. Full variable domain (missing parts from reference TRBV14 and TRBJ2-5): EAGVTQFPSHSVIEKGQTVTLRCDPISGHDNLYWYRRVMGKEIKFLLHFVKESKQDESGMPNNRFLAERTGGTYSTLKVQPAELEDSGVYFCASSRGQGMRGSQGTQYFGPGTRLLVL.